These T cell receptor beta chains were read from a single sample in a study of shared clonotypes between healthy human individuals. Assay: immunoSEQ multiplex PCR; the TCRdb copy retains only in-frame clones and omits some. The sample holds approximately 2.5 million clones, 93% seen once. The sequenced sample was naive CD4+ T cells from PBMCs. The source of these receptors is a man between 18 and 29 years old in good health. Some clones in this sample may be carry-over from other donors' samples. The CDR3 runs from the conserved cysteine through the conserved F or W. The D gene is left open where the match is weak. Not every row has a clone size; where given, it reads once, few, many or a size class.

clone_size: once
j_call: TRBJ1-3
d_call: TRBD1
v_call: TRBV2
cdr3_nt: TGTGCCAGCAGTAGACAGGGCAGGAGCTCTGGAAACACCATATATTTT
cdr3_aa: CASSRQGRSSGNTIYF

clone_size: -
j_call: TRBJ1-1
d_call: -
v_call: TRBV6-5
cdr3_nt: TGTGCCAGCAGTTACGACTACAGGGCCGTGAACACTGAAGCTTTCTTT
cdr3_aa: CASSYDYRAVNTEAFF

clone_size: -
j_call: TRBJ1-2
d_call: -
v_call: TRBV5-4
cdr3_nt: TGTGCCAGCAGCTTGGGTTTTGCAGGGATAGAATATGGCTACACCTTC
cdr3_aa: CASSLGFAGIEYGYTF

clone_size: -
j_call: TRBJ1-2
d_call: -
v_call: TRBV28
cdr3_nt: TGTGCCAGCAGTTCCCATTACAGGGAGGGCTACACCTTC
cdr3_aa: CASSSHYREGYTF

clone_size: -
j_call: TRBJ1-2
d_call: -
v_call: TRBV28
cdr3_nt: TGTGCCAGCAGTTCCTCGTGGTCCCGAAGCGGTGGCTACACCTTC
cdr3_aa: CASSSSWSRSGGYTF

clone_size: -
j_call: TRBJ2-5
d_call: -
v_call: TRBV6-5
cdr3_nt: TGTGCCAGCAGTTCCCCCGCAGGGGCTATCGAGACCCAGTACTTC
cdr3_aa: CASSSPAGAIETQYF

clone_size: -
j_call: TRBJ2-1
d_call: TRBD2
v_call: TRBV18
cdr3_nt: TGTGCCAGCTCACCTTACGCGGGAGAGTTCTACAATGAGCAGTTCTTC
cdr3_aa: CASSPYAGEFYNEQFF

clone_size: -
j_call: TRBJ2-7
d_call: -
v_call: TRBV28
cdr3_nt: TGTGCCAGCACTAACAGGGTCTACGAGCAGTACTTC
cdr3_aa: CASTNRVYEQYF

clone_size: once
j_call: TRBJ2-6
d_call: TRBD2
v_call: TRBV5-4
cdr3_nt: TGTGCCAGCAGTATCAGCGGGAGTAGGTCTGGGGCCAACGTCCTGACTTTC
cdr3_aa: CASSISGSRSGANVLTF

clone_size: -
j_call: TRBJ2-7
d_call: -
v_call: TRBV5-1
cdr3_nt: TGCGCCAGCAGCCCTCTCGCTGGGGGAGGTCGCGAGCAGTACTTC
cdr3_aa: CASSPLAGGGREQYF

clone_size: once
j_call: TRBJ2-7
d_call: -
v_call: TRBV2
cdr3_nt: TGTGCCAGCAGTCAGCGGGCCCGCTCCTACGAGCAGTACTTC
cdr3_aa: CASSQRARSYEQYF

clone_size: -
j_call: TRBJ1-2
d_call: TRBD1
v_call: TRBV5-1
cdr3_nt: TGCGCCAGCAGCTACGACAGGGGTACGAGCGGCTACACCTTC
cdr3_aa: CASSYDRGTSGYTF

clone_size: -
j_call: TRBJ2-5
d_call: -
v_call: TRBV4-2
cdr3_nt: TGTGCCAGCAGCGTCACCGGGACCTCTGAAGAGACCCAGTACTTC
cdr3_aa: CASSVTGTSEETQYF

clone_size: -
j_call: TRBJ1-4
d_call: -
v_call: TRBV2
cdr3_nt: TGTGCCAGCGGGGGAGACCATAATGAAAAACTGTTTTTT
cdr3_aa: CASGGDHNEKLFF

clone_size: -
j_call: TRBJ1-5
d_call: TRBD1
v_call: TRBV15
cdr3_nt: TGTGCCACCAGCAGAGATGGGAGGGGGCCTCAGCCCCAGCATTTT
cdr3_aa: CATSRDGRGPQPQHF

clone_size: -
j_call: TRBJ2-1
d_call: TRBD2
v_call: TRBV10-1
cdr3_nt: TGCGCCAGCAGCGAGCGGGAGGGAGGGTATGAGCAGTTCTTC
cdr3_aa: CASSEREGGYEQFF

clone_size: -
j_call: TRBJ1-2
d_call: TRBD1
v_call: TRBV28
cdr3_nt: TGTGCCAGCAGTTTATTAGGGGGCGCCTATGGCTACACCTTC
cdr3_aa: CASSLLGGAYGYTF

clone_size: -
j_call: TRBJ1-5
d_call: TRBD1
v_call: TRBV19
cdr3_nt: TGTGCCAGTAGTATTGACAGGGTTGGCCAGCCCCAGCATTTT
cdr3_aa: CASSIDRVGQPQHF

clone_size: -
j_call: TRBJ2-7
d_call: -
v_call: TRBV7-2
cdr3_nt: TGTGCCAGCAGCTCGGGTCCAAGCTCCTACGAGCAGTACTTC
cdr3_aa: CASSSGPSSYEQYF

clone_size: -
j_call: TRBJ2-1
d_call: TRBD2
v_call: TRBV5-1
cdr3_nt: TGCGCCAGCAGCTCTAGCGGTACCTTGGGAAATGAGCAGTTCTTC
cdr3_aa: CASSSSGTLGNEQFF

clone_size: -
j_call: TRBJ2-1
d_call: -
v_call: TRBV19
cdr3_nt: TGTGCCAGTAGTATTCTTCTCCGGACAGCCCTTACCTACAATGAGCAGTTCTTC
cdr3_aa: CASSILLRTALTYNEQFF

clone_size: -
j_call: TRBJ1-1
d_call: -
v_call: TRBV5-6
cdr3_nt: TGTGCCAGCAGCCCCAGGACTTCGGGCGGCACTGAAGCTTTCTTT
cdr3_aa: CASSPRTSGGTEAFF

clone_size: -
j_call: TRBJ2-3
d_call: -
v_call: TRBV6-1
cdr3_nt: TGTGCCAGCGCGCGGTGGGTAGATACGCAGTATTTT
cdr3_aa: CASARWVDTQYF

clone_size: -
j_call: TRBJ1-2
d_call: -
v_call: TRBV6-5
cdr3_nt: TGTGCCAGCAGTTATCGCTCTTATGGCTACACCTTC
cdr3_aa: CASSYRSYGYTF

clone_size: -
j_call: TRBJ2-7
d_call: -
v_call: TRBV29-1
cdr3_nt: TGCAGCGTCCAGCCCACATCCTACGAGCAGTACTTC
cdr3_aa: CSVQPTSYEQYF

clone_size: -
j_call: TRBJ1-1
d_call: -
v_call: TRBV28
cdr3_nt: TGTGCCAGCAGTTCCCCACAGCCTAAAGTGGGCCATAACACTGAAGCTTTCTTT
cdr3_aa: CASSSPQPKVGHNTEAFF

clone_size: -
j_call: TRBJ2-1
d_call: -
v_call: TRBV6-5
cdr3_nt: TGTGCCAGCAGTTACACGGACAGACACTCCTACAATGAGCAGTTCTTC
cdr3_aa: CASSYTDRHSYNEQFF

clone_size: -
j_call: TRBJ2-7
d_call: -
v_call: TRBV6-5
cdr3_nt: TGTGCCAGCAGTTCCGACTGGAAAGGGGACCACGAGCAGTACTTC
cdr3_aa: CASSSDWKGDHEQYF

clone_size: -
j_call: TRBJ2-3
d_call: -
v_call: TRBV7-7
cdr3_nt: TGTGCCAGCAGCCCTACATTGGGGGTCGCAGATACGCAGTATTTT
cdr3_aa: CASSPTLGVADTQYF

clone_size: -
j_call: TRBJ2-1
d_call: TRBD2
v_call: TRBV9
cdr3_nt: TGTGCCAGCTCTGGGGTAGCGGGAAACAATGAGCAGTTCTTC
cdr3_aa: CASSGVAGNNEQFF

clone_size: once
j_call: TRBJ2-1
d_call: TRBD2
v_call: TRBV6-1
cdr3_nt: TGTGCCAGCAGCCCGAGCGGGAGCTTTTACAATGAGCAGTTCTTC
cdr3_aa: CASSPSGSFYNEQFF

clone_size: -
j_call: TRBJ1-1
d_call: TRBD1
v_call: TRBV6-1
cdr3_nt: TGTGCCAGCAGTCGACAGGGGGTCTCTGAAGCTTTCTTT
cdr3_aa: CASSRQGVSEAFF

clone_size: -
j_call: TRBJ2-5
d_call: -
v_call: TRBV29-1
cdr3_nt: TGCAGCGCCCCGGGGTGGGGGCAGGAGACCCAGTACTTC
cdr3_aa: CSAPGWGQETQYF

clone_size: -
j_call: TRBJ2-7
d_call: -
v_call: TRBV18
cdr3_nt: TGTGCCAGCTCACCCGCTTACTACGAGCAGTACTTC
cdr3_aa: CASSPAYYEQYF

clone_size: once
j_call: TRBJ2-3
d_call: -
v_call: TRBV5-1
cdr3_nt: TGCGCCAGCAGCTTGAGCAGGGGAGGTGCAGATACGCAGTATTTT
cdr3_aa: CASSLSRGGADTQYF

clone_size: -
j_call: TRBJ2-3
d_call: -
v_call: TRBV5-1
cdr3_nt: TGCGCCAGCAGCCGGGCAATAGCGGTCCCGAGCACAGATACGCAGTATTTT
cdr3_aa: CASSRAIAVPSTDTQYF

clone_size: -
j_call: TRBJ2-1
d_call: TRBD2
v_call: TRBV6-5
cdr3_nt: TGTGCCAGCAGTTATTATGGCGGGAGGGGGAATGAGCAGTTCTTC
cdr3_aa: CASSYYGGRGNEQFF

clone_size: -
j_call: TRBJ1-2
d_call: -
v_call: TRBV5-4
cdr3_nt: TGTGCCAGCAGCTTGGTGGGGGCAGGGGGCTACACCTTC
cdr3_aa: CASSLVGAGGYTF

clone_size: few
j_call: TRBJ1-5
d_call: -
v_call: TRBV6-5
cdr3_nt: TGTGCCAGCAGGGGAGGGGTTGGGCAGCCCCAGCATTTT
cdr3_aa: CASRGGVGQPQHF

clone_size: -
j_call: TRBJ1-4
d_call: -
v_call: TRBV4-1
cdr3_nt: TGCGCCAGCAGCCAACTTTCCAGGTTTAATGAAAAACTGTTTTTT
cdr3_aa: CASSQLSRFNEKLFF

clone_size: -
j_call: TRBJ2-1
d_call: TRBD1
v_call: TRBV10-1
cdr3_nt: TGCGCCAGCAGTGACCACTGGACAGGGGATCTGTTCTTC
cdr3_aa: CASSDHWTGDLFF